This T cell receptor beta chain was captured in a study of CD8 T cells in Susac syndrome. Germline-derived CDR1 and CDR2 are MNHNS and SASEGT. V dropped 4 bases and J dropped 8; count of bases not matched to a gene: 10. The CDR3 sequence is 15 residues long. With random hexamers, 0.5 to 1 ug RNA was reverse transcribed. An immunoSEQ multiplex PCR generated amplified TCR beta CDR3 products spanning 54 Vbeta and 13 Jbeta. TCRdb called the immunoSEQ multiplex PCR reads again in MiXCR, with one record for every CDR3 protein. The table shows 150,000 to 200,000 distinct CDR3 sequences, with around 93% occurring only once.

The TCR sequence derives from a human donor in good health. The sample was CD4+ T cells from PBMCs. This chain uses TRBV6-1 with TRBJ1-2, with 10 bases fitting TRBD1. The chain's CDR3 is CASSGTLTGGYGYTF. CDR3 sequence (DNA): TGTGCCAGCAGTGGTACCCTGACAGGGGGCTACGGCTACACCTTC.